The sequence of this TCR beta chain was determined in a study of T cell clonotyping in hematopoietic cell transplantation. Overall study findings and caveats: Pathologically expanded recipient clonotypes increased progressively from day 30 to day 180 as diversity fell. At the given depth, recipient repertoires were over 97% de novo clonotypes.

Sequencing used immunoSEQ multiplex PCR; TCRdb keeps in-frame clones, though not all of them. The data hold more than 12,000 clones, with over 75% observed a single time. Points on this clone: The antigen remains undetermined.

Germline V gives CDR1 SGDLS, CDR2 YYNGEE. Trimming removed 4 bases at V and 7 bases at J, with 12 bases between. The CDR3 contains 13 residues. V is TRBV9 and J is TRBJ1-5, with D unresolved. The sequences come from PBMCs, collected 100 days after allogeneic stem cell transplant. This sequence originates from a male patient in his fifties who had an allogeneic stem cell transplant from an unrelated donor, so T cells may come from the graft donor. Some clones in this sample may be carry-over from other donors' samples. The CDR3, as DNA: TGTGCCAGCAGCCCCCACCCGGACCAGCCCCAGCATTTT. Translation gives CASSPHPDQPQHF. Drawing the rest from reference TRBV9 and TRBJ1-5, the complete variable domain is DSGVTQTPKHLITATGQRVTLRCSPRSGDLSVYWYQQSLDQGLQFLIQYYNGEERAKGNILERFSAQQFPDLHSELNLSSLELGDSALYFCASSPHPDQPQHFGDGTRLSIL.